The T cell receptor (beta chain) under discussion was sequenced for a study of T-cell memory formation after mild COVID-19. Study-wide results and limits: Some clones that responded turned up in pre-infection memory, which suggests that cross-reactive memory joined in.

5'RACE, which relied on constant-segment primers, yielded TCR alpha and TCR beta cDNA libraries carrying sample barcodes and UMIs. TCRdb re-derived calls from the 5' RACE reads in MiXCR, one entry per CDR3 protein. The sample has 130,000 to 150,000 distinct CDR3 sequences; around 5.8% are singletons. Trimming took off 1 base at V and 6 bases at J, with 13 bases between the two ends. The CDR3 contains 15 residues. Germline V gives CDR1 SNHLY, CDR2 FYNNEI. This clonotype came up a few times. Its cognate antigen is unknown. The V and J genes are TRBV2 and TRBJ1-5; D gene uncertain. Sequenced input: PBMCs or a T cell subset sorted from them (not recorded which). This clonotype was sampled from an adult woman who had mild COVID-19 (a few samples of this study predate the infection). Cell type and time point are not known. The CDR3, as DNA: TGTGCCAGCAGTGAAGTTAAGGGCGGAGGTCAGCCCCAGCATTTT. Its protein product is CASSEVKGGGQPQHF.